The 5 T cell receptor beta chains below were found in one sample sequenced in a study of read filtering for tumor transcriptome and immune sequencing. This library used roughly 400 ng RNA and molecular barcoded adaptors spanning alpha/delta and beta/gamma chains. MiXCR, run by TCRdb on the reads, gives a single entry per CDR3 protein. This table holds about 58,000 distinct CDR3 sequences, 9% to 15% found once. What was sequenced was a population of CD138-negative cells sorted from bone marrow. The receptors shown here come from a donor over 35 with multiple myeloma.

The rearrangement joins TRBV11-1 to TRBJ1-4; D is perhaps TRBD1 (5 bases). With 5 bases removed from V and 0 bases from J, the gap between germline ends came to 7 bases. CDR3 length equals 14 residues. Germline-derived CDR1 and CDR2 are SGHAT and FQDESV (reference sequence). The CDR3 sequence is CASSRGATNEKLFF. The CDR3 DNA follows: TGTGCCAGCAGCCGGGGCGCAACTAATGAAAAACTGTTTTTT.

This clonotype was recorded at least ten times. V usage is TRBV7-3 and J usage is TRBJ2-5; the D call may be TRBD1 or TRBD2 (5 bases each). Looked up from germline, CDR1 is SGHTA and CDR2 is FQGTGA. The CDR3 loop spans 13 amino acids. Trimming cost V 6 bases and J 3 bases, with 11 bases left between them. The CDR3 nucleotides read TGTGCCAGCAGTCTGGGACCTAAAGAGACCCAGTACTTC. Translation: CASSLGPKETQYF. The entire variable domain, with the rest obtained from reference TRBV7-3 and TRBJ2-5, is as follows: GAGVSQTPSNKVTEKGKYVELRCDPISGHTALYWYRQSLGQGPEFLIYFQGTGAADDSGLPNDRFFAVRPEGSVSTLKIQRTERGDSAVYLCASSLGPKETQYFGPGTRLLVL.

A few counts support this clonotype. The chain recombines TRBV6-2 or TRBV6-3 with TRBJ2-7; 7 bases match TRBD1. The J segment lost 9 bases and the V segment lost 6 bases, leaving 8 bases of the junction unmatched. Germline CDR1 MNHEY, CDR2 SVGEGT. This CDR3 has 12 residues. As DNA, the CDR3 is TGTGCCAGCAGGACAGGGAGAAGCGGGCAGTACTTC. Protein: CASRTGRSGQYF.

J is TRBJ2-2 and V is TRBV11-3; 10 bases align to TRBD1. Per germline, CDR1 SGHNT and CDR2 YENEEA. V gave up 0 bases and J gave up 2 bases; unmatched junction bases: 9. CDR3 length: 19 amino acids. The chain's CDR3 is CASSLETEGTGENTGELFF. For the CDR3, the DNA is TGTGCCAGCAGCTTAGAAACGGAGGGGACAGGGGAAAACACCGGGGAGCTGTTTTTT.

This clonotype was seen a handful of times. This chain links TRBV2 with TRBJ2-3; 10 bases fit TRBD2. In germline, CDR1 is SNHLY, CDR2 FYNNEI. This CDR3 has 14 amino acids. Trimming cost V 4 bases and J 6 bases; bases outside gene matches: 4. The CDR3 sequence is CASSVGLALDTQYF. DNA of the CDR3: TGTGCCAGCAGTGTGGGACTAGCGTTGGATACGCAGTATTTT.